A single sample is the source of the 21 T cell receptor beta chains below, sequenced in a study of PD-1 blockade in classical Hodgkin lymphoma. Clones were read by immunoSEQ multiplex PCR, and TCRdb kept only the in-frame ones, dropping some. The repertoire has tens of thousands of clones, about three quarters of them found once; the top ten carry approximately 12%. The time point denotes: cycle 4 day 1 (C4D1), after more than 5 weeks of nivolumab. After autologous stem cell transplantation all patients relapsed, and prior brentuximab vedotin exposure differed between cohorts. This specimen consisted of peripheral blood mononuclear cells (PBMCs), obtained before the fourth cycle of nivolumab. All receptors come from a human donor with classical Hodgkin lymphoma.

This clone was seen only once. This chain joins TRBV7-9 and TRBJ2-2; unclear D gene. Germline lookup yields CDR1 SEHNR and CDR2 FQNEAQ (reference sequence). V was trimmed by 7 bases and J by 8 bases, leaving 5 bases between them. The CDR3 contains 10 residues. CDR3 DNA: TGTGCCAGCACGGGTGGGGAGCTGTTTTTT. As protein: CASTGGELFF.

The rearrangement uses TRBV9 and TRBJ1-4; D gene uncertain. This CDR3 is built from 15 residues. V was trimmed by 0 bases and J by 3 bases, leaving 9 bases between them. Per the germline V gene, CDR1 is SGDLS and CDR2 is YYNGEE. The CDR3 loop is CASSVEGRANEKLFF. CDR3 nucleotides: TGTGCCAGCAGCGTAGAAGGTCGGGCTAATGAAAAACTGTTTTTT.

The CDR3 DNA reads as TGTGCCAGCAGTTTATCAGGGACTTCATTCTCTGGAAACACCATATATTTT. Protein sequence: CASSLSGTSFSGNTIYF. The chain has TRBV28 and TRBJ1-3; D might be TRBD1 (5 bases). Trimming stripped 1 base from V and 0 bases from J, with 13 bases between. Germline lookup yields CDR1 MDHEN and CDR2 SYDVKM. The CDR3 extends over 17 amino acids.

The chain is built from TRBV19 and TRBJ1-1; 9 bases match TRBD1. Germline V gene lookup returns CDR1 LNHDA and CDR2 SQIVND (reference sequence). V shed 5 bases and J 11 bases; nucleotides not matched to a gene: 12. The CDR3 loop spans 14 amino acids. The CDR3 DNA reads TGTGCCAGTAGTCCACAGGGGGCTACGGGGAGGGCTTTCTTT. Translated, it gives CASSPQGATGRAFF.

The rearrangement uses TRBV15 and TRBJ2-5; TRBD2 matches at 11 bases. V shed 6 bases, J shed 5 bases, and the junction held 8 bases outside the gene matches. The CDR3 extends over 15 amino acids. CDR1 is LNHNV, CDR2 YYDKDF, per germline (reference sequence). CDR3 nucleotide sequence: TGTGCCACCAGGCTAGCGGGAGGTAAAGTGGAGACCCAGTACTTC. This encodes CATRLAGGKVETQYF.

This clone was counted a few times. The J gene is TRBJ2-7, the V gene TRBV7-2, with D maybe TRBD2 (6 bases). V was shortened by 7 bases and J by 7 bases, with 17 bases between the two germline ends. There are 13 residues in the CDR3. CDR1 SGHTA and CDR2 FQGNSA come from the germline V gene. The CDR3 DNA is TGTGCCAGCAAAGGGCGGGAAAGGAATGAGCAGTACTTC. It is translated as CASKGRERNEQYF.

This rearrangement joins TRBV10-1 to TRBJ1-2; TRBD1 matches 10 bases. The CDR3 loop spans 15 amino acids. The V segment lost 6 bases and the J segment 4 bases; nucleotides outside the gene matches: 8. Germline lookup yields CDR1 WNHNN and CDR2 SYGVQD (reference sequence). CDR3 region: CASSSPGQGSYGYTF. CDR3 DNA: TGCGCCAGCAGCTCGCCGGGACAGGGGAGCTATGGCTACACCTTC.

This chain uses TRBV7-1 with TRBJ1-5; no firm D call. TRBV7-1 qualifies as an ORF whose function is uncertain. The germline V and J ends were trimmed by 5 bases and 2 bases, with 13 bases remaining between them. CDR3 length equals 15 residues. CDR3 residues: CASSRTLAGNQPQHF. Here the CDR3 DNA reads TGTGCCAGCAGCCGGACTCTGGCGGGCAATCAGCCCCAGCATTTT.

The gene calls are TRBV10-1 and TRBJ1-1; D remains ambiguous. CDR1 and CDR2 (germline): WNHNN, SYGVQD (reference sequence). Trimming cost V 8 bases and J 8 bases, with 15 bases left between them. The CDR3 sequence is 12 residues long. CDR3: CASEHSSKEAFF. The CDR3 DNA is TGCGCCAGCGAGCACAGCTCCAAGGAAGCTTTCTTT.

This clone was seen a handful of times. The genes are TRBV30 and TRBJ1-2; weak D call: TRBD1 (6 bases). Trimming removed 0 bases at V and 5 bases at J, with 13 bases between. Germline CDR1 reads GTSNPN; CDR2 reads SVGIG (reference sequence). CDR3 size: 14 residues. CDR3 sequence: CAWSVEPGVYGYTF. DNA of the CDR3: TGTGCCTGGAGTGTAGAGCCAGGGGTGTATGGCTACACCTTC.

The chain employs TRBV28 and TRBJ2-7, with 12 bases that match TRBD2. After removal of 3 bases from V and 5 bases from J, the junction contained 8 bases not matched to a gene. Per germline, CDR1 MDHEN and CDR2 SYDVKM. The length of the CDR3 is 16 residues. CDR3 bases: TGTGCCAGCAGTTTTCTAGCGGGAGGGCCTATGAACGAGCAGTACTTC. Protein: CASSFLAGGPMNEQYF.

The chain has TRBV2 and TRBJ1-5; D uncertain. Germline loops: CDR1 SNHLY, CDR2 FYNNEI. The CDR3 runs to 14 residues. The V end lost 0 bases, the J end lost 3 bases, and 6 bases lay between the germline ends. CDR3 in amino acids: CASSEAVLNQPQHF. DNA of the CDR3: TGTGCCAGCAGTGAAGCTGTACTCAATCAGCCCCAGCATTTT.

This clone showed up just a few times. The chain joins TRBV14 to TRBJ1-3; D uncertain. Germline V gene data show CDR1 as SGHDN and CDR2 as FVKESK. This CDR3 is built from 15 residues. The V and J ends lost 0 bases and 1 base respectively, with 7 bases between them. DNA of the CDR3: TGTGCCAGCAGCCAAGATATGGGTTCTGGAAACACCATATATTTT. Protein: CASSQDMGSGNTIYF.

V and J are TRBV29-1 and TRBJ2-1; 14 bases agree with TRBD2. The V segment lost 6 bases and the J segment 10 bases; nucleotides outside the gene matches: 11. Germline V gives CDR1 SQVTM, CDR2 ANQGSEA. The CDR3 extends over 15 amino acids. The CDR3 region has the DNA TGCAGCGTGGCACCGGGACTAGCGGGAGAGCGAGAGCAGTTCTTC. It codes for CSVAPGLAGEREQFF.

This clone was observed a handful of times. The genes are TRBV10-3 and TRBJ2-6; D possibly matches TRBD1 or TRBD2 (7 bases each). This CDR3 has 14 amino acids. Germline assignment: CDR1 ENHRY and CDR2 SYGVKD. Between the trimmed V and J ends, which lost 10 bases and 2 bases, there was a span of 12 bases. CDR3 DNA sequence: TGTGCCAGCAGGGGGGGTACTGGGGCCAACGTCCTGACTTTC. It codes for CASRGGTGANVLTF.

CDR3 bases: TGTGCCAGCCAATCACTCAAAGGGGTTTGGGAGACCCAGTACTTC. It encodes CASQSLKGVWETQYF. V and J are TRBV28 and TRBJ2-5, with D possibly being TRBD1 (5 bases). V shed 8 bases and J shed 5 bases, with 21 bases lying between them. The CDR3 runs 15 residues. In germline, CDR1 is MDHEN, CDR2 SYDVKM.

This chain links TRBV15 with TRBJ2-2; 7 bases fit TRBD2. There are 17 residues in the CDR3. Per germline, CDR1 LNHNV and CDR2 YYDKDF (reference sequence). V shed 0 bases and J 5 bases; nucleotides not matched to a gene: 9. The CDR3 DNA is TGTGCCACCAGCAGAGATTTCGCGGGAGAGGGAACCGGGGAGCTGTTTTTT. This encodes CATSRDFAGEGTGELFF. Full variable domain (rest looked up from reference TRBV15 and TRBJ2-2): DAMVIQNPRYQVTQFGKPVTLSCSQTLNHNVMYWYQQKSSQAPKLLFHYYDKDFNNEADTPDNFQSRRPNTSFCFLDIRSPGLGDTAMYLCATSRDFAGEGTGELFFGEGSRLTVL.

Here the CDR3 DNA reads TGTGCCATCAGTGACCCCGGGACATACGGCTATGGCTACACCTTC. Translating it yields CAISDPGTYGYGYTF. The V call is TRBV10-3, the J call TRBJ1-2; possible D gene TRBD1, 6 bases. Germline assignment: CDR1 ENHRY and CDR2 SYGVKD. Trimming stripped 3 bases from V and 4 bases from J, with 15 bases between. This CDR3 is built from 15 residues.

The chain employs TRBV11-3 and TRBJ2-7; tentative D call: TRBD2 (6 bases). The germline CDR1 and CDR2 sequences are SGHNT and YENEEA. V lost 5 bases and J 3 bases, leaving 17 bases between the germline ends. The CDR3 runs to 15 residues. CDR3 loop: CASSPRGSENYEQYF. In DNA form, the CDR3 reads TGTGCCAGCAGCCCACGGGGGTCTGAAAACTACGAGCAGTACTTC.

This clone was recorded once. The chain joins TRBV5-1 to TRBJ1-1; possibly TRBD1 for D (6 bases). The CDR3 consists of 15 residues. Germline lookup yields CDR1 SGHRS and CDR2 YFSETQ. V lost 4 bases and J lost 5, with 18 bases in between. The CDR3 region has the DNA TGCGCCAGCAGCATAGGGGGAGGTCGAGGGACTGAAGCTTTCTTT. It is translated as CASSIGGGRGTEAFF.

The chain uses TRBV19 and TRBJ1-1; D remains unclear. Per germline, CDR1 LNHDA and CDR2 SQIVND (reference sequence). The V end was cut by 4 bases, the J end by 0 bases, with 9 bases between. The CDR3 is made up of 14 amino acids. The DNA of the CDR3 is TGTGCCAGTAGTAAAGGAGACATGAACACTGAAGCTTTCTTT. Protein product: CASSKGDMNTEAFF. Full variable domain (missing parts from reference TRBV19 and TRBJ1-1): DGGITQSPKYLFRKEGQNVTLSCEQNLNHDAMYWYRQDPGQGLRLIYYSQIVNDFQKGDIAEGYSVSREKKESFPLTVTSAQKNPTAFYLCASSKGDMNTEAFFGQGTRLTVV.